The 23 T cell receptor beta chains below come from one sample, sequenced in a study of cytomegalovirus exposure and HLA in healthy donors. Generated by immunoSEQ multiplex PCR, the TCRdb table keeps only in-frame clones and is missing some. The table records about 120,000 clones, roughly 84% of them present only once. Sequenced: PBMCs. All receptors come from a young woman in good health and CMV-seronegative.

In DNA, the CDR3 is TGCGCCAGCAGCTTGGCGGGACTTTCTCAAGAGACCCAGTACTTC. This encodes CASSLAGLSQETQYF. The chain has TRBV5-1 and TRBJ2-5; a possible D gene is TRBD2 (6 bases). V was clipped by 0 bases and J by 2 bases, with 11 bases between them. The CDR3 extends over 15 amino acids. Germline-derived CDR1 and CDR2 are SGHRS and YFSETQ. Full variable domain (outside the CDR3, taken from reference TRBV5-1 and TRBJ2-5): KAGVTQTPRYLIKTRGQQVTLSCSPISGHRSVSWYQQTPGQGLQFLFEYFSETQRNKGNFPGRFSGRQFSNSRSEMNVSTLELGDSALYLCASSLAGLSQETQYFGPGTRLLVL.

V is TRBV5-6 and J is TRBJ1-1; tentative D call: TRBD1 (5 bases). V was trimmed by 4 bases and J by 1 base, leaving 8 bases between them. Germline V gene data show CDR1 as SGHDT and CDR2 as YYEEEE. This CDR3 contains 13 residues. CDR3 in amino acids: CASSPTGNTEAFF. The CDR3 coding sequence is TGTGCCAGCAGCCCTACAGGGAACACTGAAGCTTTCTTT.

V is TRBV7-2 and J is TRBJ2-3; D not resolved. V lost 0 bases and J lost 2, with 9 bases in between. The CDR3 totals 15 residues. The germline V gene has CDR1 SGHTA and CDR2 FQGNSA. The CDR3 loop is CASSLAPLNTDTQYF. The CDR3 DNA reads TGTGCCAGCAGCTTAGCGCCACTTAACACAGATACGCAGTATTTT.

The V gene is TRBV7-9, the J gene TRBJ2-7, with 9 bases identical to TRBD1. Germline lookup yields CDR1 SEHNR and CDR2 FQNEAQ (reference sequence). This CDR3 is 13 amino acids long. The V and J ends lost 4 bases and 6 bases, in that order; junction bases with no gene match: 4. The CDR3 region has the DNA TGTGCCAGCAGCTCCGGGACAGGGACCGAGCAGTACTTC. The encoded protein is CASSSGTGTEQYF.

V usage is TRBV14 and J usage is TRBJ1-1; a weak D match, TRBD1 (5 bases). Trimming removed 5 bases at V and 1 base at J, with 8 bases between. Germline V gene lookup returns CDR1 SGHDN and CDR2 FVKESK. There are 13 residues in the CDR3. CDR3 amino acids: CASSLQENTEAFF. DNA for the CDR3: TGTGCCAGCAGCTTACAGGAGAACACTGAAGCTTTCTTT.

The chain is built from TRBV7-2 and TRBJ2-1, with TRBD1 matching 8 bases. The J segment lost 13 bases and the V segment lost 5 bases, leaving 10 bases of the junction unmatched. CDR1 is SGHTA and CDR2 is FQGNSA in the germline V gene. The CDR3 sequence is 13 residues long. The CDR3 reads CASSLNDRGSQFF. CDR3 DNA: TGTGCCAGCAGCCTTAACGACAGGGGCTCCCAGTTCTTC.

This CDR3 reads CASNAGVVRTIYF. CDR3 nucleotide sequence: TGTGCCAGCAATGCAGGCGTCGTACGGACCATATATTTT. V and J are TRBV2 and TRBJ1-3, with D unclear. CDR1 is SNHLY, CDR2 FYNNEI, per germline. The CDR3 is made up of 13 amino acids. V lost 7 bases and J lost 10, with 17 bases in between.

The chain couples TRBV7-9 to TRBJ1-5; 11 nucleotides agree with TRBD1. This CDR3 comprises 14 residues. Germline trimming cut 5 bases from V and 7 bases from J; bases unmatched to any gene: 4. Germline CDR1 SEHNR, CDR2 FQNEAQ (reference sequence). CDR3 in DNA: TGTGCCAGCAGCGCGGACAGGGGGCAACAGCCCCAGCATTTT. Protein product: CASSADRGQQPQHF.

In nucleotides, the CDR3 is TGCGCCAGCAGGCCCTTAGCCCGCTCCTACAATGAGCAGTTCTTC. This codes for CASRPLARSYNEQFF. This chain connects TRBV5-1 to TRBJ2-1; D is unresolved. The V gene's germline CDR1 is SGHRS and CDR2 YFSETQ. V was shortened by 5 bases and J by 0 bases, with 12 bases between the two germline ends. The CDR3 has 15 residues.

The chain joins TRBV6-5 to TRBJ1-5; a possible D gene is TRBD1 (5 bases). Germline CDR1 MNHEY, CDR2 SVGAGI. V was trimmed by 6 bases and J by 2 bases, leaving 14 bases between them. The CDR3 length is 15 residues. CDR3 protein: CASRLRGAGNQPQHF. The DNA for the CDR3 is TGTGCCAGCAGGCTTAGGGGTGCGGGCAATCAGCCCCAGCATTTT.

This chain uses TRBV10-3 with TRBJ2-5, with 7 bases lining up with TRBD2. The V gene end was trimmed by 4 bases and the J gene end by 1 base; junction bases not matched to a gene: 0. The CDR3 spans 13 residues. Germline loops: CDR1 ENHRY, CDR2 SYGVKD. The DNA of the CDR3 is TGTGCCATCAGTGGGACTAGCCAAGAGACCCAGTACTTC. Amino acid sequence: CAISGTSQETQYF.

CDR3 sequence reads: CASSDKGAWSTEAFF. The CDR3 nucleotides are TGTGCCAGCAGTGATAAGGGGGCTTGGAGCACTGAAGCTTTCTTT. The gene calls are TRBV2 and TRBJ1-1; TRBD1 matches at 7 bases. The CDR3 contains 15 residues. J was trimmed by 4 bases and V by 3 bases; bases with no gene match: 8. Germline V CDR1 and CDR2: SNHLY, FYNNEI.

Notes on this clone: The same CDR3 can be traced to other DNA sequences in this sample. V is TRBV30 and J is TRBJ1-3; the D is unclear. Germline CDR1 GTSNPN, CDR2 SVGIG (reference sequence). The CDR3 covers 12 residues. Trimming removed 0 bases from V and 3 bases from J, with 3 bases in between. CDR3 in amino acids: CAWSVLGNTIYF. The DNA of the CDR3 is TGTGCCTGGAGTGTACTTGGAAACACCATATATTTT.

This chain uses TRBV10-3 with TRBJ2-1; tentative D call: TRBD1 (6 bases). Looked up from germline, CDR1 is ENHRY and CDR2 is SYGVKD. V was pared by 4 bases and J by 2 bases, with 12 bases between. There are 15 residues in the CDR3. This chain's CDR3 is CAISVGAQAYNEQFF. The CDR3 DNA sequence: TGTGCCATCAGTGTGGGGGCGCAGGCCTACAATGAGCAGTTCTTC.

The CDR3 sequence is CASTGGSGANVLTF. The CDR3 bases are TGCGCCAGCACGGGGGGCTCTGGGGCCAACGTCCTGACTTTC. This rearrangement joins TRBV10-2 to TRBJ2-6; 7 nucleotides match TRBD2. CDR3 length equals 14 residues. Germline V gene lookup returns CDR1 WSHSY and CDR2 SAAADI. Unmatched junction bases numbered 0, after V lost 7 bases and J lost 0 bases.

J is TRBJ2-7 and V is TRBV5-4, with 8 bases aligning to TRBD2. Trimming at V came to 2 bases and at J to 7 bases, leaving 11 bases not matched to a gene. Germline V lookup: CDR1 SGHNT, CDR2 YYREEE (reference sequence). The CDR3 loop spans 15 amino acids. The CDR3 bases are TGTGCCAGCAGCTTCCCCTCCGGGGGGGCGGCTGAGCAGTACTTC. It encodes CASSFPSGGAAEQYF.

The chain employs TRBV5-1 and TRBJ2-3; 10 nucleotides agree with TRBD1. Germline V gene sequence: CDR1 SGHRS, CDR2 YFSETQ. CDR3 length: 16 amino acids. J gave up 4 bases and V 1 base, and 6 bases lay outside the gene matches. The DNA for the CDR3 is TGCGCCAGCAGCTTGCCGGGACAGGGGCATGCAGATACGCAGTATTTT. This sequence encodes CASSLPGQGHADTQYF.

In its sample, this clone was seen once. The chain carries TRBV19 and TRBJ1-1; D ambiguous. V was clipped by 5 bases and J by 0 bases, with 13 bases between them. The germline V gene has CDR1 LNHDA and CDR2 SQIVND (reference sequence). This CDR3 has 15 amino acids. The CDR3 coding sequence is TGTGCCAGTAGTGTCCCCTCTATATTGAACACTGAAGCTTTCTTT. It yields the protein CASSVPSILNTEAFF.

This clone was recorded only once. The chain links TRBV7-6 to TRBJ1-3; a weak D match, TRBD1 (6 bases). With 6 bases removed from V and 7 bases from J, the gap between germline ends came to 10 bases. The CDR3 runs to 12 residues. Germline values: CDR1 SGHVS, CDR2 FNYEAQ. Written as DNA, the CDR3 is TGTGCCAGCAGTTCTACAGGGAACACCATATATTTT. This sequence encodes CASSSTGNTIYF.

This clone was detected once. V and J are TRBV5-6 and TRBJ2-3; D is perhaps TRBD1 (5 bases). Trimming stripped 0 bases from V and 2 bases from J, with 10 bases between. The germline V gene has CDR1 SGHDT and CDR2 YYEEEE. CDR3 length equals 15 residues. The CDR3: CASSLGTTLTDTQYF. The CDR3, as DNA: TGTGCCAGCAGCTTGGGGACAACTCTCACAGATACGCAGTATTTT.

The chain carries TRBV9 and TRBJ1-6; no definite D call. The CDR3 is 13 residues long. Per the germline V gene, CDR1 is SGDLS and CDR2 is YYNGEE. V gave up 4 bases and J gave up 12 bases, with 14 bases separating them. CDR3 in amino acids: CASSPHPNQPLHF. In nucleotides, the CDR3 is TGTGCCAGCAGCCCACACCCGAATCAACCCCTCCACTTT.

This chain uses TRBV7-2 with TRBJ2-3, with TRBD2 identical over 7 bases. Germline values: CDR1 SGHTA, CDR2 FQGNSA. The junction had 6 bases not matched to a gene; V was cut back by 4 bases and J by 2 bases. The CDR3 length is 15 residues. This chain's CDR3 is CASSSRLADTDTQYF. Written as DNA, the CDR3 is TGTGCCAGCAGCTCCCGCCTAGCGGACACAGATACGCAGTATTTT.

The rearrangement links TRBV16 to TRBJ1-1; D gene uncertain. Germline V gives CDR1 KGHSY, CDR2 FQNENV. V was pared by 1 base and J by 1 base, with 10 bases between. The CDR3 is 15 amino acids. The CDR3: CASSQLDGRNTEAFF. The DNA for the CDR3 is TGTGCCAGCAGCCAATTAGACGGGAGGAACACTGAAGCTTTCTTT.